A single sample is the source of the 9 T cell receptor beta chains below, sequenced in a study of T cell responses to AZD1222 COVID-19 vaccine. The assay was immunoSEQ multiplex PCR, and TCRdb's table has in-frame clones only and misses some. The sample consists of more than 100,000 clones, more than 80% of them appearing once. This specimen consisted of peripheral blood, obtained on day 0 of AZD1222 vaccination. These receptors were collected from an adult in good health.

The gene calls are TRBV4-3 and TRBJ2-1, with 15 positions matching TRBD2. The CDR3 loop spans 18 amino acids. The V gene's germline CDR1 is LGHNA and CDR2 YSLEER. The V gene end was trimmed by 4 bases and the J gene end by 5 bases; junction bases not matched to a gene: 9. The CDR3 reads CASSLGTSGGQKHNEQFF. The CDR3, as DNA: TGCGCCAGCAGCCTAGGGACTAGCGGGGGGCAAAAACACAATGAGCAGTTCTTC.

V usage is TRBV7-2 and J usage is TRBJ2-2, with 8 bases matching TRBD2. Trimming removed 7 bases from V and 4 bases from J; junction bases left unmatched: 8. Germline V gives CDR1 SGHTA, CDR2 FQGNSA. The CDR3 contains 15 residues. CDR3 sequence reads: CASTPTGGITGELFF. DNA of the CDR3: TGTGCCAGCACCCCAACGGGAGGGATCACCGGGGAGCTGTTTTTT. The whole variable domain, remainder taken from reference TRBV7-2 and TRBJ2-2, is GAGVSQSPSNKVTEKGKDVELRCDPISGHTALYWYRQSLGQGLEFLIYFQGNSAPDKSGLPSDRFSAERTGGSVSTLTIQRTQQEDSAVYLCASTPTGGITGELFFGEGSRLTVL.

The chain employs TRBV4-2 and TRBJ1-2; perhaps TRBD1 as D (5 bases). Germline values: CDR1 LGHNA, CDR2 YNFKEQ. The CDR3 consists of 15 residues. Deletions cut 0 bases from V and 3 bases from J, with 11 bases between. CDR3 sequence reads: CASSQDGREDYGYTF. The CDR3 DNA reads TGTGCCAGCAGCCAAGATGGCAGGGAGGACTATGGCTACACCTTC.

The chain is built from TRBV5-5 and TRBJ1-4; D call uncertain. Germline V CDR1 and CDR2: SGHKS, YYEKEE (reference sequence). The CDR3 covers 14 residues. Trimming took off 2 bases at V and 5 bases at J, with 10 bases between the two ends. The CDR3 sequence is CASSLLRQNEKLFF. The DNA of the CDR3 is TGTGCCAGCAGCTTACTTAGGCAGAATGAAAAACTGTTTTTT.

V usage is TRBV7-9 and J usage is TRBJ2-3; 8 bases line up with TRBD2. The V gene end was trimmed by 4 bases and the J gene end by 6 bases; junction bases not matched to a gene: 9. This CDR3 has 15 amino acids. Germline V gene data show CDR1 as SEHNR and CDR2 as FQNEAQ (reference sequence). CDR3 protein: CASSSTSGPGDTQYF. The CDR3 DNA sequence: TGTGCCAGCAGCTCTACTAGCGGCCCAGGGGATACGCAGTATTTT.

The rearrangement links TRBV29-1 to TRBJ2-3, with D possibly being TRBD1 or TRBD2 (6 bases each). This CDR3 contains 15 residues. Germline CDR1 SQVTM, CDR2 ANQGSEA. Trimming took 7 bases from V and 4 from J, leaving 21 bases between them. The CDR3 reads CSAGGLAAPSDTQYF. The DNA for the CDR3 is TGCAGCGCCGGGGGCTTAGCGGCGCCGTCAGATACGCAGTATTTT.

The chain couples TRBV5-3 to TRBJ2-7; the D is unclear. TRBV5-3 has ORF status, its function being uncertain. This CDR3 spans 8 amino acids. CDR3 region: CARSLYPV. CDR3 bases: TGTGCCAGAAGCTTGTACCCGGTC.

This clone was observed once. The V call is TRBV5-6, the J call TRBJ2-7; D is possibly TRBD2 (5 bases). CDR1 and CDR2 from the germline V gene are SGHDT and YYEEEE. The CDR3 runs 11 residues. Trimming stripped 4 bases from V and 4 bases from J, with 6 bases between. The CDR3 sequence: CASSLAYEQYF. CDR3 nucleotide sequence: TGTGCCAGCAGCCTAGCTTACGAGCAGTACTTC.

The CDR3 DNA reads as TGTGCCAGCAGTGTTTCGGGCCGGGGGACAGGGAAAATTGCGCCCCTCCACTTT. It yields the protein CASSVSGRGTGKIAPLHF. The gene calls are TRBV2 and TRBJ1-6; 9 positions match TRBD1. The CDR3 runs 18 residues. Losses at the gene ends were 4 bases for V and 13 bases for J; bases not matched to a gene: 20. Germline values: CDR1 SNHLY, CDR2 FYNNEI.